The source of this T cell receptor beta chain is a study of graft-versus-host responses after intestinal transplantation. A note on this clone: Its antigen is unknown.

In germline, CDR1 is KGHSH, CDR2 LQKENI. This CDR3 spans 12 amino acids. Trimming took 5 bases from V and 3 from J, leaving 8 bases between them. The repertoire was sequenced with immunoSEQ multiplex PCR; TCRdb's copy has only in-frame clones and lacks some. Of some 38,000 clones in the sample, more than 85% were seen once. The input for sequencing was unstimulated CD8+ T cells sorted from spleen or lymph node cells, taken before transplant. This chain uses TRBV18 with TRBJ2-7; D is unclear. The receptor was derived from a human donor who was the organ donor for an intestinal transplant. The CDR3: CASSSSRYEQYF. CDR3 sequence (DNA): TGTGCCAGCTCATCAAGCCGCTACGAGCAGTACTTC.